The rows below give T cell receptor beta chains drawn from one sample of a study of early T cells in non-severe SARS-CoV-2 infection. TCRdb recomputed calls from the 5' RACE reads with MiXCR, one row per CDR3 protein. The table records some 58,000 distinct CDR3 sequences, around 13% of them present only once. Input material: whole blood. Receptor source: an adult who was a healthcare worker with PCR-confirmed SARS-CoV-2 infection or an uninfected control (not recorded which). CDR3s include the opening cysteine and the closing phenylalanine or tryptophan. The D gene is left open where the match is weak. Expanded clones are given a class, and other clones once, few, many or no size at all.

abundance: -; d_gene: -; j_gene: TRBJ1-1; v_gene: TRBV11-2; CDR3nt: TGTGCCAGCAGCTTAATAGGGCAGGGTCGGACTGAAGCTTTCTTT; CDR3aa: CASSLIGQGRTEAFF
abundance: -; d_gene: -; j_gene: TRBJ2-1; v_gene: TRBV3-1; CDR3nt: TGTGCCAGCAGCCGCACCGGACAGCCCATTTCCTACAATGAGCAGTTCTTC; CDR3aa: CASSRTGQPISYNEQFF
abundance: few; d_gene: -; j_gene: TRBJ2-5; v_gene: TRBV6-2/TRBV6-3; CDR3nt: TGTGCCAGCACCGACAGTGTGGAGACCCAGTACTTC; CDR3aa: CASTDSVETQYF
abundance: -; d_gene: -; j_gene: TRBJ2-3; v_gene: TRBV19; CDR3nt: TGTGCCAGTAGTGGCCCAGATACGCAGTATTTT; CDR3aa: CASSGPDTQYF
abundance: many; d_gene: TRBD1; j_gene: TRBJ1-2; v_gene: TRBV6-4; CDR3nt: TGTGCCAGCAGTGTAGGGGGCAACTATGGCTACACCTTC; CDR3aa: CASSVGGNYGYTF
abundance: few; d_gene: -; j_gene: TRBJ2-7; v_gene: TRBV4-2; CDR3nt: TGTGCCACCAGCGGTCCTGCCTACGAGCAGTACTTC; CDR3aa: CATSGPAYEQYF
abundance: few; d_gene: -; j_gene: TRBJ2-7; v_gene: TRBV20-1; CDR3nt: TGCAGTGCCCCCATGATGCGGGGGCTCAGTGACGAGCAGTACTTC; CDR3aa: CSAPMMRGLSDEQYF
abundance: -; d_gene: TRBD1; j_gene: TRBJ1-6; v_gene: TRBV24-1; CDR3nt: TGTGCCACCAAGGGACAGTATAATTCACCCCTCCACTTT; CDR3aa: CATKGQYNSPLHF
abundance: -; d_gene: -; j_gene: TRBJ2-6; v_gene: TRBV7-2; CDR3nt: TGTGCCAGCAGCTTAGGGCCCTCGGGGGCCAACGTCCTGACTTTC; CDR3aa: CASSLGPSGANVLTF
abundance: -; d_gene: -; j_gene: TRBJ2-7; v_gene: TRBV30; CDR3nt: TGTGCCTGGAGTTATGACAGTACCTACGAGCAGTACTTC; CDR3aa: CAWSYDSTYEQYF
abundance: few; d_gene: -; j_gene: TRBJ2-1; v_gene: TRBV4-1; CDR3nt: TGCGCCAGCAGCCAAGCTCGGTCGTACAATGAGCAGTTCTTC; CDR3aa: CASSQARSYNEQFF
abundance: many; d_gene: -; j_gene: TRBJ2-7; v_gene: TRBV5-1; CDR3nt: TGCGCCAGCAGCCCGGGCAACGGGGGCTACGAGCAGTACTTC; CDR3aa: CASSPGNGGYEQYF
abundance: -; d_gene: TRBD1; j_gene: TRBJ1-1; v_gene: TRBV11-1; CDR3nt: TGTGTCAGCAGCAGGACAGGGGGCCGGACTGAAGTTTTCTTT; CDR3aa: CVSSRTGGRTEVFF
abundance: -; d_gene: -; j_gene: TRBJ2-7; v_gene: TRBV9; CDR3nt: TGTGCCAGCAGCGGACCCTCCTACGAGCAGTACTTC; CDR3aa: CASSGPSYEQYF
abundance: -; d_gene: -; j_gene: TRBJ2-7; v_gene: TRBV18; CDR3nt: TGTGCCAGCTCACCACCCGGACGGAACTCCTACGAGCAGTACTTC; CDR3aa: CASSPPGRNSYEQYF
abundance: many; d_gene: -; j_gene: TRBJ2-7; v_gene: TRBV19; CDR3nt: TGTGCCAGTAGTAATGGAGGGGCGGCCTACGAGCAGTACTTC; CDR3aa: CASSNGGAAYEQYF
abundance: -; d_gene: -; j_gene: TRBJ2-1; v_gene: TRBV9; CDR3nt: TGTGCCAGCAGCGTAGAGGAGGAGGTGAGCTCCTACAATGAGCAGTTCTTC; CDR3aa: CASSVEEEVSSYNEQFF
abundance: many; d_gene: -; j_gene: TRBJ1-3; v_gene: TRBV12-3/TRBV12-4; CDR3nt: TGTGCCAGCAGTTTCTCGGCAGCTGGAAACACCATATATTTT; CDR3aa: CASSFSAAGNTIYF
abundance: -; d_gene: -; j_gene: TRBJ1-1; v_gene: TRBV7-7; CDR3nt: TGTGCTAGCAGCTGGGACACCAACACTGAAGCTTTCTTT; CDR3aa: CASSWDTNTEAFF
abundance: -; d_gene: -; j_gene: TRBJ2-1; v_gene: TRBV6-2/TRBV6-3; CDR3nt: TGTGCCAGCAGTTCCCCGGGTAGAAGCAATGAGCAGTTCTTC; CDR3aa: CASSSPGRSNEQFF
abundance: -; d_gene: -; j_gene: TRBJ1-1; v_gene: TRBV18; CDR3nt: TGTGCCAGCTCACCTCAGAAGAACACTGAAGCTTTCTTT; CDR3aa: CASSPQKNTEAFF
abundance: few; d_gene: TRBD1; j_gene: TRBJ1-5; v_gene: TRBV2; CDR3nt: TGTGCCAGCAGGCCCCAACAGGGGCAGCCCCAGCATTTT; CDR3aa: CASRPQQGQPQHF
abundance: many; d_gene: -; j_gene: TRBJ2-1; v_gene: TRBV27; CDR3nt: TGTGCCAGCAGTTTACGGCGGGGGGACAGTGAGCAGTTCTTC; CDR3aa: CASSLRRGDSEQFF
abundance: many; d_gene: TRBD1; j_gene: TRBJ1-2; v_gene: TRBV9; CDR3nt: TGTGCCAGCACCAGGGACAGGGACAAGCACTATGGCTACACCTTC; CDR3aa: CASTRDRDKHYGYTF
abundance: -; d_gene: -; j_gene: TRBJ2-3; v_gene: TRBV7-2; CDR3nt: TGTGCCAGCAGCTTATTTGGGGGGGCTGGCACAGATACGCAGTATTTT; CDR3aa: CASSLFGGAGTDTQYF
abundance: few; d_gene: TRBD1; j_gene: TRBJ1-3; v_gene: TRBV2; CDR3nt: TGTGCCAGCAGCACAGGGGGTTCTGGAAACACCATATATTTT; CDR3aa: CASSTGGSGNTIYF
abundance: few; d_gene: -; j_gene: TRBJ2-7; v_gene: TRBV7-2; CDR3nt: TGTGCCAGCAGCTTAGTAGGGCCCCCGATTTCCGAGCAGTACTTC; CDR3aa: CASSLVGPPISEQYF
abundance: many; d_gene: -; j_gene: TRBJ1-1; v_gene: TRBV15; CDR3nt: TGTGCCACCAGCAGAGGCGCAGGGGTAAGGGAAGCTTTCTTT; CDR3aa: CATSRGAGVREAFF
abundance: -; d_gene: -; j_gene: TRBJ2-5; v_gene: TRBV5-6; CDR3nt: TGTGCCAGCAGCGCACCGGGCTACGAGGAGACCCAGTACTTC; CDR3aa: CASSAPGYEETQYF
abundance: -; d_gene: TRBD1; j_gene: TRBJ2-7; v_gene: TRBV4-1; CDR3nt: TGCGCCAGCAGCCAAGGAGGACAGGGCTACGAGCAGTACTTC; CDR3aa: CASSQGGQGYEQYF
abundance: few; d_gene: -; j_gene: TRBJ2-7; v_gene: TRBV7-6; CDR3nt: TGTGCCAGCAGCGGAGGGGACTACGAGCAGTACTTC; CDR3aa: CASSGGDYEQYF
abundance: -; d_gene: TRBD2; j_gene: TRBJ2-2; v_gene: TRBV20-1; CDR3nt: TGCAGTGCCCCGACTAGCGGGAACACCGGGGAGCTGTTTTTT; CDR3aa: CSAPTSGNTGELFF
abundance: many; d_gene: -; j_gene: TRBJ2-1; v_gene: TRBV7-8; CDR3nt: TGTGCCAGCAGCTCCAGGTGGGAAGGGTACAATGAGCAGTTCTTC; CDR3aa: CASSSRWEGYNEQFF
abundance: -; d_gene: -; j_gene: TRBJ1-1; v_gene: TRBV6-2/TRBV6-3; CDR3nt: TGTGCCAGCAGTTATGAGGCGGGTGGGGTGAACACTGAAGCTTTCTTT; CDR3aa: CASSYEAGGVNTEAFF
abundance: -; d_gene: -; j_gene: TRBJ2-1; v_gene: TRBV7-2; CDR3nt: TGTGCCAGCAGCTTAGAACGGCTACTGCTTTACAATGAGCAGTTCTTC; CDR3aa: CASSLERLLLYNEQFF
abundance: many; d_gene: -; j_gene: TRBJ1-6; v_gene: TRBV5-1; CDR3nt: TGCGCCAGCAGCTTTAGTGGGAGCTCCTATAATTCACCCCTCCACTTT; CDR3aa: CASSFSGSSYNSPLHF
abundance: -; d_gene: -; j_gene: TRBJ2-7; v_gene: TRBV12-3/TRBV12-4; CDR3nt: TGTGCCAGCAGCCTCAGGGTTAGCGGTTTAGGGCTCGAGCAGTACTTC; CDR3aa: CASSLRVSGLGLEQYF
abundance: few; d_gene: -; j_gene: TRBJ1-1; v_gene: TRBV10-1; CDR3nt: TGCGCCAGCAGTGAGCAACAGGAGACTGAAGCTTTCTTT; CDR3aa: CASSEQQETEAFF
abundance: -; d_gene: -; j_gene: TRBJ2-3; v_gene: TRBV6-4; CDR3nt: TGTGCCAGCAGTGAGGTCGGGAGCACAGATACGCAGTATTTT; CDR3aa: CASSEVGSTDTQYF
abundance: many; d_gene: TRBD2; j_gene: TRBJ2-7; v_gene: TRBV11-2; CDR3nt: TGTGCCAGCAGCTTAGCCCCTAGCGGGGGATACGAGCAGTACTTC; CDR3aa: CASSLAPSGGYEQYF
abundance: few; d_gene: -; j_gene: TRBJ1-4; v_gene: TRBV6-1; CDR3nt: TGTGCCATCTCGGAAATCGAAAAACTGTTTTTT; CDR3aa: CAISEIEKLFF
abundance: few; d_gene: -; j_gene: TRBJ1-5; v_gene: TRBV5-4; CDR3nt: TGTGCCAGCAGCTTGGATTACAATCAGCCCCAGCATTTT; CDR3aa: CASSLDYNQPQHF
abundance: many; d_gene: -; j_gene: TRBJ1-2; v_gene: TRBV7-8; CDR3nt: TGTGCCAGCAGCGGACGGACAGTGAGCTATGGCTACACCTTC; CDR3aa: CASSGRTVSYGYTF